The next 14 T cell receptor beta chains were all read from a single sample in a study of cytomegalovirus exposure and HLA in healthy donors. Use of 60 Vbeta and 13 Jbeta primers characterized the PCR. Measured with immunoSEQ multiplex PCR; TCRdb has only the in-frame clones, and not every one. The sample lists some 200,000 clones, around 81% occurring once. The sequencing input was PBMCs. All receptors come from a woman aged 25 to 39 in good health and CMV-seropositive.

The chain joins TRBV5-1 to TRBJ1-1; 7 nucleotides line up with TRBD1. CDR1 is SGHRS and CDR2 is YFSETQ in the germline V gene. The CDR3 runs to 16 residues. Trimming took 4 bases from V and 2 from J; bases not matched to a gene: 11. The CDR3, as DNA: TGCGCCAGCAGCATGACCAGACAGGGCTTAAACACTGAAGCTTTCTTT. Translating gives CASSMTRQGLNTEAFF.

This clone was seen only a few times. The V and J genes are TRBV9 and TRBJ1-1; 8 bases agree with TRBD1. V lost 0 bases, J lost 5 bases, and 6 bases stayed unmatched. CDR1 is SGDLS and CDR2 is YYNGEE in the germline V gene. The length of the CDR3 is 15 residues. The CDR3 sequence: CASSVGGQGRTEAFF. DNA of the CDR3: TGTGCCAGCAGCGTAGGTGGACAGGGAAGAACTGAAGCTTTCTTT.

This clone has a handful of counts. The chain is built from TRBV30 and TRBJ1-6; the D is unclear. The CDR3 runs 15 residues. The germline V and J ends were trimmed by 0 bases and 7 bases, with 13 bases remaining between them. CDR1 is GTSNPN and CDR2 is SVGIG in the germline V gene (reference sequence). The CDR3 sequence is CAWSVLSRENSPLHF. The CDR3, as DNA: TGTGCCTGGAGTGTACTGAGTCGGGAAAATTCACCCCTCCACTTT.

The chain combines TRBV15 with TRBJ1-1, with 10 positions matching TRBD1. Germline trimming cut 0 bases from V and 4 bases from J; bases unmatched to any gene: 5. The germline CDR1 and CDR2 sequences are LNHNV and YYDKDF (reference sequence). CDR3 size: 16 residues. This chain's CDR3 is CATSRDRGTGATEAFF. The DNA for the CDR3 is TGTGCCACCAGCAGAGATCGAGGGACAGGGGCCACTGAAGCTTTCTTT.

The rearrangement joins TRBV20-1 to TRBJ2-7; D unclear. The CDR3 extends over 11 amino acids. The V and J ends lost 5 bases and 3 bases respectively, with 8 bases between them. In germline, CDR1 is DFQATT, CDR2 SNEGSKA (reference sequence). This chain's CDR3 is CSALLYYEQYF. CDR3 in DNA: TGCAGTGCTCTACTATACTACGAGCAGTACTTC.

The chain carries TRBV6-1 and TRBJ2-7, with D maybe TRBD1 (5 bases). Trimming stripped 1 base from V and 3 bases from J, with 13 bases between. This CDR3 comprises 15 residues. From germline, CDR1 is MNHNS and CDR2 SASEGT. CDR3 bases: TGTGCCAGCAGTGAAGGACAGTCTAATTACTACGAGCAGTACTTC. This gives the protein CASSEGQSNYYEQYF.

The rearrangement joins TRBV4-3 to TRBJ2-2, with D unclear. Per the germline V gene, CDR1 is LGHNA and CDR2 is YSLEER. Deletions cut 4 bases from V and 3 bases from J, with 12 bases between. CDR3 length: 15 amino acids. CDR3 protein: CASSLASTYTGELFF. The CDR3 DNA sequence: TGCGCCAGCAGCCTTGCTTCGACATACACCGGGGAGCTGTTTTTT.

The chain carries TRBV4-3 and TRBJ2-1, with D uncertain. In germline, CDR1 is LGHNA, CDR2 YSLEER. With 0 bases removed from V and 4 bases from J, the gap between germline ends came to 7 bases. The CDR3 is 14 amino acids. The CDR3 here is CASSQDLTYNEQFF. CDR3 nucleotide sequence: TGCGCCAGCAGCCAAGATCTCACTTACAATGAGCAGTTCTTC.

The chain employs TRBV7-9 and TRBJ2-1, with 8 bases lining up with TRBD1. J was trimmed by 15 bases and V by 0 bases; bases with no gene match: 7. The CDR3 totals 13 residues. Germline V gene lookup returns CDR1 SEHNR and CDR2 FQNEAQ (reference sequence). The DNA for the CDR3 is TGTGCCAGCAGCTTAGCCCAGGGGGCCCCTCCGTTCTTC. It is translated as CASSLAQGAPPFF.

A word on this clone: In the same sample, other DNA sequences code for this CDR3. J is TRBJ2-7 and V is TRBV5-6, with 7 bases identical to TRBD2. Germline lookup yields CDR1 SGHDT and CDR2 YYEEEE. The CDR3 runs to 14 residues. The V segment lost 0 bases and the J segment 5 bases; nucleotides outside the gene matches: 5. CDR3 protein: CASSLGLAVDEQYF. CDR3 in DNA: TGTGCCAGCAGCTTGGGGCTAGCGGTGGACGAGCAGTACTTC.

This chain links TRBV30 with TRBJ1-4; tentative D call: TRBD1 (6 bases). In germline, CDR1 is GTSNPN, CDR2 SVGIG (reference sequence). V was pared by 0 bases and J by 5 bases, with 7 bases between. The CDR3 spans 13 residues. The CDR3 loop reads CAWSVGGNEKLFF. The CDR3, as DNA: TGTGCCTGGAGTGTTGGGGGCAATGAAAAACTGTTTTTT.

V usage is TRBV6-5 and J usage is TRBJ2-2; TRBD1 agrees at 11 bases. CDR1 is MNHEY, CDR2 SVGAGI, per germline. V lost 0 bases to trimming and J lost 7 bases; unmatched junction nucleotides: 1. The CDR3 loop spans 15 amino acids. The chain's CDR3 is CASSYSGTGGGELFF. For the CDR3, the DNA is TGTGCCAGCAGTTACTCAGGGACAGGGGGCGGGGAGCTGTTTTTT.

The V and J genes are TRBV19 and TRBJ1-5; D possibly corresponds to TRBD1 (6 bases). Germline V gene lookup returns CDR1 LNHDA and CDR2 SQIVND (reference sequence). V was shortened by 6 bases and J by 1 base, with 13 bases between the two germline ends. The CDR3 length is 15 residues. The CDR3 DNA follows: TGTGCCAGTAGCTTCTCAGGGGCCAGCAATCAGCCCCAGCATTTT. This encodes CASSFSGASNQPQHF.

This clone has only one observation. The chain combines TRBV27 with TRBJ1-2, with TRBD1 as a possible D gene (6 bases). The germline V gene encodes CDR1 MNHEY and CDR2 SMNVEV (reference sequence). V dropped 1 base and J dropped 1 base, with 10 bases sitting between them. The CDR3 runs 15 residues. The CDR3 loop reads CASSLFPGDNYGYTF. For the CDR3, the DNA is TGTGCCAGCAGTTTATTTCCAGGGGATAACTATGGCTACACCTTC.